The 19 T cell receptor beta chains presented below share a single source sample, sequenced in a study of early T cells in non-severe SARS-CoV-2 infection. Each CDR3 protein is one row after TCRdb ran MiXCR on the 5' RACE reads. This table has 63,000 or so distinct CDR3 sequences, approximately 12% appearing once. Sequencing used whole blood. The receptors come from an adult who was a healthcare worker with PCR-confirmed SARS-CoV-2 infection or an uninfected control (not recorded which).

This clonotype has at least ten counts. This chain uses TRBV29-1 with TRBJ1-2, with TRBD1 matching 9 bases. J was trimmed by 5 bases and V by 2 bases; bases with no gene match: 9. In germline, CDR1 is SQVTM, CDR2 ANQGSEA. This CDR3 is 15 amino acids long. DNA for the CDR3: TGCAGCGTTGAAATGGGGAACGACAGGGGGTATGGCTACACCTTC. It codes for CSVEMGNDRGYGYTF.

This clonotype was seen more than once but under ten times. V gene TRBV5-6 combines with J gene TRBJ2-1; no firm D call. The CDR3 is made up of 11 amino acids. Germline V gene data show CDR1 as SGHDT and CDR2 as YYEEEE. V lost 0 bases to trimming and J lost 9 bases, with 4 bases between them. The DNA of the CDR3 is TGTGCCAGCAGCTTGGAGGTTGAGCAGTTCTTC. Encoded protein: CASSLEVEQFF. Drawing the rest from reference TRBV5-6 and TRBJ2-1, the complete variable domain is DAGVTQSPTHLIKTRGQQVTLRCSPKSGHDTVSWYQQALGQGPQFIFQYYEEEERQRGNFPDRFSGHQFPNYSSELNVNALLLGDSALYLCASSLEVEQFFGPGTRLTVL.

This clonotype was counted between two and nine times. V usage is TRBV4-3 and J usage is TRBJ1-6, with no clear D. Trimming left V 1 base short and J 7 bases short, with 8 bases between. In germline, CDR1 is LGHNA, CDR2 YSLEER. This CDR3 comprises 14 residues. The CDR3: CASSQALSNSPLHF. DNA of the CDR3: TGCGCCAGCAGCCAAGCCCTATCGAATTCACCCCTCCACTTT.

Many counts were recorded for this clonotype. The V call is TRBV6-9, the J call TRBJ2-5; D might be TRBD1 (6 bases). The germline gives CDR1 MNHGY, CDR2 SVAAGI. This CDR3 is 16 amino acids long. V was shortened by 2 bases and J by 4 bases, with 17 bases between the two germline ends. The CDR3 nucleotides are TGTGCCAGCAGTTATCAGGGGTCTTTGAGGTTAGAGACCCAGTACTTC. It yields the protein CASSYQGSLRLETQYF.

This clonotype showed up just a few times. The rearrangement uses TRBV29-1 and TRBJ1-2, with D unclear. The CDR3 runs to 12 residues. V lost 3 bases and J 6 bases, leaving 11 bases between the germline ends. Per the germline V gene, CDR1 is SQVTM and CDR2 is ANQGSEA. The CDR3 reads CSVDQPTDGYTF. The CDR3 DNA reads as TGCAGCGTTGATCAGCCCACAGATGGCTACACCTTC.

The chain joins TRBV10-2 to TRBJ1-2; D might be TRBD1 (6 bases). Per germline, CDR1 WSHSY and CDR2 SAAADI. CDR3 length: 14 amino acids. V was trimmed by 4 bases and J by 8 bases, leaving 17 bases between them. The CDR3 here is CASSAGAGRGGYTF. CDR3 DNA: TGCGCCAGCAGTGCCGGAGCAGGCAGGGGCGGCTACACCTTC.

V gene TRBV4-1 combines with J gene TRBJ1-4, with a tentative D call TRBD1 (6 bases). Trimming shortened V by 2 bases and J by 5 bases, and 15 bases separated the two germline ends. CDR1 and CDR2 from the germline V gene are MGHRA and YSYEKL. This CDR3 is 16 amino acids long. CDR3: CASSQRMGAGNEKLFF. The CDR3, as DNA: TGCGCCAGCAGCCAAAGAATGGGGGCTGGGAATGAAAAACTGTTTTTT.

This clonotype was counted at least ten times. Here the CDR3 reads CASSVATGNTGELFF. The CDR3 nucleotides are TGTGCCAGCAGCGTAGCGACAGGGAACACCGGGGAGCTGTTTTTT. This sequence joins TRBV9 and TRBJ2-2, with D tentatively TRBD1 (6 bases). Germline lookup yields CDR1 SGDLS and CDR2 YYNGEE. This CDR3 region has 15 residues. Trimming left V 0 bases short and J 1 base short, with 7 bases between.

CDR3 nucleotides: TGTGCCAGCAGCTTTGGCCCGCTTTTAGATACGCAGTATTTT. Protein sequence: CASSFGPLLDTQYF. The rearrangement joins TRBV7-8 to TRBJ2-3; D not certain. V was trimmed by 3 bases and J by 5 bases, leaving 12 bases between them. From germline, CDR1 is SGHVS and CDR2 FQNEAQ. The CDR3 has 14 amino acids.

This clonotype was detected a few times. The chain couples TRBV5-1 to TRBJ2-3; D remains unclear. This CDR3 has 14 residues. Germline values: CDR1 SGHRS, CDR2 YFSETQ. The ends were cut back, 4 bases at V and 1 base at J, with 10 bases in the middle. Written as DNA, the CDR3 is TGCGCCAGCAGCCTGGATCCGGGCACAGATACGCAGTATTTT. Its translation is CASSLDPGTDTQYF.

In its sample, this clonotype was seen many times. This chain joins TRBV7-3 and TRBJ2-2, with D possibly called TRBD1 or TRBD2 (5 bases each). Looked up from germline, CDR1 is SGHTA and CDR2 is FQGTGA. The ends were cut back, 2 bases at V and 4 bases at J, with 11 bases in the middle. This CDR3 is 15 amino acids long. The CDR3 region is CASSLRGGATGELFF. Here the CDR3 DNA reads TGTGCCAGCAGCTTACGGGGCGGAGCCACCGGGGAGCTGTTTTTT.

This clonotype came up a few times. The V and J genes are TRBV4-1 and TRBJ2-2, with D unresolved. The CDR3 runs to 16 residues. V gave up 5 bases and J gave up 6 bases, with 19 bases separating them. Germline V gene sequence: CDR1 MGHRA, CDR2 YSYEKL. This chain's CDR3 is CASSYPGRSNAGELFF. The CDR3 DNA reads TGCGCCAGCAGCTACCCCGGGCGATCCAACGCCGGGGAGCTGTTTTTT.

In its sample, this clonotype was seen a few times. The chain has TRBV6-5 and TRBJ2-4, with D unresolved. CDR1 MNHEY and CDR2 SVGAGI come from the germline V gene. The CDR3 has 12 residues. The germline V and J ends were trimmed by 8 bases and 3 bases, with 8 bases remaining between them. CDR3: CASGPGKNIQYF. The CDR3 DNA reads as TGTGCCAGCGGGCCCGGCAAAAACATTCAGTACTTC.

On this clonotype: A single base separates this from a much larger clone, so it may be a read error. The genes are TRBV5-1 and TRBJ2-1; D might be TRBD1 or TRBD2, each matching 5 bases. In germline, CDR1 is SGHRS, CDR2 YFSETQ. The CDR3 sequence is 17 residues long. CDR3 DNA: TGCGCCAGCAGCTTGGCGAGGGGCGGAAGCTCCTACAATGAGCAGATCTTC. Encoded protein: CASSLARGGSSYNEQIF.

This clonotype was seen many times. The rearrangement uses TRBV5-1 and TRBJ2-7; the D is unclear. CDR1 SGHRS and CDR2 YFSETQ come from the germline V gene. V was clipped by 5 bases and J by 2 bases, with 14 bases between them. The CDR3 consists of 14 residues. CDR3 amino acids: CASRLTPSPYEQYF. In nucleotides, the CDR3 is TGCGCCAGCAGGCTGACACCCTCACCCTACGAGCAGTACTTC. The full variable domain, in which reference TRBV5-1 and TRBJ2-7 provide the parts outside the CDR3, is KAGVTQTPRYLIKTRGQQVTLSCSPISGHRSVSWYQQTPGQGLQFLFEYFSETQRNKGNFPGRFSGRQFSNSRSEMNVSTLELGDSALYLCASRLTPSPYEQYFGPGTRLTVT.

In its sample, this clonotype was seen many times. The chain links TRBV20-1 to TRBJ1-1, with TRBD1 identical over 8 bases. The CDR3 runs 12 residues. Germline loops: CDR1 DFQATT, CDR2 SNEGSKA (reference sequence). The junction had 4 bases not matched to a gene; V was cut back by 6 bases and J by 4 bases. The CDR3 sequence: CSAGTGPTEAFF. In DNA form, the CDR3 reads TGCAGTGCGGGGACAGGCCCCACTGAAGCTTTCTTT.

The gene calls are TRBV11-2 and TRBJ2-6; tentative D call: TRBD1 (6 bases). Trimming shortened V by 5 bases and J by 2 bases, and 16 bases separated the two germline ends. There are 17 residues in the CDR3. The germline gives CDR1 SGHAT, CDR2 FQNNGV. For the CDR3, the DNA is TGTGCCAGCAGCCTAGGCACAGGGCTGGCTGGGGCCAACGTCCTGACTTTC. Amino acid sequence: CASSLGTGLAGANVLTF.

V is TRBV9 and J is TRBJ2-2, with D possibly matching TRBD2 (5 bases). V dropped 2 bases and J dropped 8 bases, with 13 bases sitting between them. The CDR3 contains 14 residues. Germline V gene sequence: CDR1 SGDLS, CDR2 YYNGEE. CDR3 protein: CASSVRVSPGELFF. CDR3 sequence (DNA): TGTGCCAGCAGCGTGCGGGTTAGTCCAGGGGAGCTGTTTTTT.

This clonotype was counted ten times or more. The chain has TRBV3-1 and TRBJ2-7; a possible D gene is TRBD1 (6 bases). Trimming removed 0 bases at V and 2 bases at J, with 11 bases between. Germline V gene data show CDR1 as LGHDT and CDR2 as YNNKEL (reference sequence). There are 15 residues in the CDR3. In nucleotides, the CDR3 is TGTGCCAGCAGCCAAGAAGTCAGGGGCACCTACGAGCAGTACTTC. Its protein is CASSQEVRGTYEQYF.